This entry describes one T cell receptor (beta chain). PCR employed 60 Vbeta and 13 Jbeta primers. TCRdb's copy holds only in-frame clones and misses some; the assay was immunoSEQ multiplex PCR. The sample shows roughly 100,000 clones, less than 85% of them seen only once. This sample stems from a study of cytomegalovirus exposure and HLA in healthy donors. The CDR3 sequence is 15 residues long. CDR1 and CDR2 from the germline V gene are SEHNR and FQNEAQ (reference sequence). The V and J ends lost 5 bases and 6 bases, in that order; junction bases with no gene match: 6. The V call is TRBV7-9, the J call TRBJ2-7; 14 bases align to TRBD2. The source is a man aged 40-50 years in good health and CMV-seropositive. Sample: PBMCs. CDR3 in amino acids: CASSQTSGRASEQYF. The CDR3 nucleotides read TGTGCCAGCAGCCAGACTAGCGGGAGGGCCAGCGAGCAGTACTTC.